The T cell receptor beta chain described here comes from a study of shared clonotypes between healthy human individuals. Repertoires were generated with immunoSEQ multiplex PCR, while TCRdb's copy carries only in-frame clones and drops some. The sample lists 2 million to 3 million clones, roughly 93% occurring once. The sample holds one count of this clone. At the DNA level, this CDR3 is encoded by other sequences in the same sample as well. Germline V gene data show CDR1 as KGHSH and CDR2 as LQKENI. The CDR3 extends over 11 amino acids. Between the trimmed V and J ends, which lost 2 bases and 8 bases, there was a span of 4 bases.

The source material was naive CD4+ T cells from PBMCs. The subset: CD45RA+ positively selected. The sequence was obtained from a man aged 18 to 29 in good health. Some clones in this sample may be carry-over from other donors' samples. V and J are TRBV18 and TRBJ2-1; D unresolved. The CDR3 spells CASSPTDEQFF. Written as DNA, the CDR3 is TGTGCCAGCTCACCAACCGATGAGCAGTTCTTC.